The 18 T cell receptor beta chains below all came from one sample that was sequenced in a study of T cell responses to AZD1222 COVID-19 vaccine. Sequencing used immunoSEQ multiplex PCR; TCRdb keeps in-frame clones, though not all of them. The sample holds tens of thousands of clones; 86% are singletons and the top ten take about 6%. The sequenced sample was peripheral blood, obtained on day 0 of AZD1222 vaccination. The receptors shown here come from an adult in good health.

The gene calls are TRBV15 and TRBJ1-1; TRBD1 aligns across 12 bases. The CDR3 sequence is 16 residues long. The V and J ends lost 4 bases and 4 bases, in that order; junction bases with no gene match: 7. Germline V gene sequence: CDR1 LNHNV, CDR2 YYDKDF (reference sequence). This CDR3 reads CATSKGQGAWGTEAFF. The CDR3 DNA reads TGTGCCACCAGCAAGGGACAGGGGGCGTGGGGCACTGAAGCTTTCTTT. The whole variable domain, remainder taken from reference TRBV15 and TRBJ1-1, is DAMVIQNPRYQVTQFGKPVTLSCSQTLNHNVMYWYQQKSSQAPKLLFHYYDKDFNNEADTPDNFQSRRPNTSFCFLDIRSPGLGDTAMYLCATSKGQGAWGTEAFFGQGTRLTVV.

The V gene is TRBV7-8, the J gene TRBJ2-5; TRBD1 agrees at 9 bases. The CDR3 has 16 amino acids. Germline V gene lookup returns CDR1 SGHVS and CDR2 FQNEAQ. V gave up 4 bases and J gave up 0 bases; unmatched junction bases: 6. CDR3 coding DNA: TGTGCCAGCAGCTGGGACCGGACAGGGGACCAAGAGACCCAGTACTTC. This gives the protein CASSWDRTGDQETQYF.

The table lists this clone with a few counts. The CDR3 loop is CASSLDPGRGKDEQYF. As DNA, the CDR3 is TGTGCCAGCAGCTTAGATCCTGGCAGGGGTAAAGACGAGCAGTACTTC. V and J are TRBV11-2 and TRBJ2-7; a weak D match, TRBD1 (6 bases). CDR1 SGHAT and CDR2 FQNNGV come from the germline V gene. Trimming stripped 0 bases from V and 5 bases from J, with 17 bases between. The CDR3 is 16 residues long.

With respect to this clone: A junction boundary mismatches the germline segment, possibly from a read error. The V gene is TRBV7-7, the J gene TRBJ2-3, with 11 bases identical to TRBD1. The CDR3 runs 14 residues. Germline loops: CDR1 SSHAT, CDR2 FNYEAQ (reference sequence). Written as DNA, the CDR3 is TGTGCTAGCAGCTCGGGACAGGGGGCAGATACGCAGTATTTT. Protein sequence: CASSSGQGADTQYF.

The chain recombines TRBV12-3 or TRBV12-4 with TRBJ1-1, with a tentative D call TRBD1 (5 bases). This CDR3 has 13 amino acids. Trimming shortened V by 8 bases and J by 11 bases, and 21 bases separated the two germline ends. CDR3 residues: CASLITGEPPAFF. As DNA, the CDR3 is TGTGCCAGCCTCATTACAGGAGAGCCGCCCGCTTTCTTT.

V is TRBV12-3 or TRBV12-4 and J is TRBJ2-3; D call uncertain. V gave up 3 bases and J gave up 5 bases, with 6 bases separating them. CDR3 length: 12 residues. CDR3 DNA sequence: TGTGCCAGCAGTTTGAGGCTAGATACGCAGTATTTT. As protein: CASSLRLDTQYF.

The V and J genes are TRBV5-6 and TRBJ1-4, with TRBD1 identical over 7 bases. Germline trimming cut 3 bases from V and 7 bases from J; bases unmatched to any gene: 12. Germline assignment: CDR1 SGHDT and CDR2 YYEEEE. The CDR3 has 16 amino acids. CDR3 bases: TGTGCCAGCAGCTCAACAGACAGGGACCGAGGTGAAAAACTGTTTTTT. Its protein is CASSSTDRDRGEKLFF.

V gene TRBV19 combines with J gene TRBJ1-5; 7 nucleotides agree with TRBD1. This CDR3 contains 12 residues. CDR1 and CDR2 from the germline V gene are LNHDA and SQIVND (reference sequence). After removal of 3 bases from V and 7 bases from J, the junction contained 0 bases not matched to a gene. This CDR3 reads CASSIRGQPQHF. CDR3 nucleotide sequence: TGTGCCAGTAGTATCAGGGGGCAGCCCCAGCATTTT.

The genes are TRBV21-1 and TRBJ1-5; whether TRBD1, the table's D call, matches the DNA was not checked. TRBV21-1 is listed as a pseudogene. The CDR3 has 23 residues. In DNA, the CDR3 is TGTGCCAGCAGCAAAGTAATAGATGGGGGACAGGGCGGTAGGTTGTTCGGCAATCAGCCCCAGCATTTT. Encoded protein: CASSKVIDGGQGGRLFGNQPQHF.

The chain has TRBV2 and TRBJ2-7; weak D call: TRBD1 (5 bases). There are 11 residues in the CDR3. Germline CDR1 SNHLY, CDR2 FYNNEI. The ends were cut back, 4 bases at V and 4 bases at J, with 5 bases in the middle. CDR3 residues: CASSGQYEQYF. CDR3 nucleotide sequence: TGTGCCAGCAGTGGACAGTACGAGCAGTACTTC.

The chain uses TRBV6-5 and TRBJ1-5; D ambiguous. Looked up from germline, CDR1 is MNHEY and CDR2 is SVGAGI. V gave up 6 bases and J gave up 5 bases, with 11 bases separating them. The CDR3 has 13 amino acids. The CDR3 DNA sequence: TGTGCCAGCAGGGGTTTTACTGATCAGCCCCAGCATTTT. Protein product: CASRGFTDQPQHF.

Written as DNA, the CDR3 is TGTGCCAGCAGTCAAGACAGGGGTACTGAAGCTTTCTTT. It is translated as CASSQDRGTEAFF. This chain links TRBV6-4 with TRBJ1-1; 8 bases are shared with TRBD1. V gave up 5 bases and J gave up 5 bases; unmatched junction bases: 4. CDR3 length: 13 amino acids. Per the germline V gene, CDR1 is MRHNA and CDR2 is SNTAGT.

The chain employs TRBV4-1 and TRBJ1-2; the D is unclear. The CDR3 runs to 12 residues. The V and J ends lost 1 base and 6 bases respectively, with 6 bases between them. The germline V gene has CDR1 MGHRA and CDR2 YSYEKL. The CDR3 loop is CASSQGADGYTF. In nucleotides, the CDR3 is TGCGCCAGCAGCCAAGGCGCCGATGGCTACACCTTC.

The V gene is TRBV4-1, the J gene TRBJ2-1, with D hard to call. CDR1 MGHRA and CDR2 YSYEKL come from the germline V gene. CDR3 size: 16 residues. Trimming pared 0 bases from V and 0 bases from J, leaving 9 bases between. The CDR3 coding sequence is TGCGCCAGCAGCCAAGAGGTGTCAGGCTCCTACAATGAGCAGTTCTTC. As protein: CASSQEVSGSYNEQFF.

V gene TRBV5-6 combines with J gene TRBJ2-7, with TRBD2 matching 7 bases. CDR3 length equals 14 residues. Per the germline V gene, CDR1 is SGHDT and CDR2 is YYEEEE. Trimming took 4 bases from V and 2 from J; bases not matched to a gene: 6. The CDR3 loop is CASSPSGGAYEQYF. As DNA, the CDR3 is TGTGCCAGCAGCCCTAGCGGAGGGGCCTACGAGCAGTACTTC.

J is TRBJ2-2 and V is TRBV7-2, with 13 nucleotides matching TRBD2. V shed 5 bases, J shed 8 bases, and the junction held 8 bases outside the gene matches. The CDR3 is 16 amino acids. Germline-derived CDR1 and CDR2 are SGHTA and FQGNSA. The CDR3: CASSKGLAGPWGELFF. CDR3 coding DNA: TGTGCCAGCAGCAAGGGACTAGCGGGACCCTGGGGGGAGCTGTTTTTT.

The chain recombines TRBV5-6 with TRBJ1-2; no firm D call. V was shortened by 2 bases and J by 3 bases, with 11 bases between the two germline ends. Germline V gives CDR1 SGHDT, CDR2 YYEEEE. The CDR3 totals 14 residues. CDR3 DNA sequence: TGTGCCAGCAGCTTAGCAGAGCCGGACTATGGCTACACCTTC. It codes for CASSLAEPDYGYTF. The full variable domain, rest sourced from reference TRBV5-6 and TRBJ1-2, is DAGVTQSPTHLIKTRGQQVTLRCSPKSGHDTVSWYQQALGQGPQFIFQYYEEEERQRGNFPDRFSGHQFPNYSSELNVNALLLGDSALYLCASSLAEPDYGYTFGSGTRLTVV.

This rearrangement joins TRBV24-1 to TRBJ2-7; D is undetermined. This CDR3 comprises 13 residues. Per germline, CDR1 KGHDR and CDR2 SFDVKD. The V gene lost 4 bases and the J gene lost 1 base, with 7 bases spanning the gap. The CDR3 nucleotides read TGTGCCACCAGTGAAGGCAGTTCCTACGAGCAGTACTTC. It encodes CATSEGSSYEQYF.